This is a list of T cell receptor beta chains from one sample in a study of T cell responses to AZD1222 COVID-19 vaccine. TCRdb's table, derived via immunoSEQ multiplex PCR, lists solely in-frame clones and lacks some. Among about 93,000 clones, approximately 89% were seen once, and the ten largest hold about 2.7%. This material consisted of peripheral blood, taken on day 0 of MenACWY control vaccination. The receptor set was obtained from an adult in good health. CDR3s include the opening cysteine and the closing phenylalanine or tryptophan. D genes are given only for firm matches. Clone size, where shown, is once, few, many, or a class for clones that have expanded.

CASSLPTSGGDEQFF TGTGCCAGCAGCCTCCCCACTAGCGGGGGTGATGAGCAGTTCTTC . TRBJ2-1 TRBD2 TRBV9
CASSSLGQGYGYTF TGTGCCAGCAGCTCTCTGGGACAGGGGTATGGCTACACCTTC . TRBJ1-2 TRBD1 TRBV14
CASSYRTGNTEAFF TGTGCCAGCAGTTATAGGACGGGGAACACTGAAGCTTTCTTT . TRBJ1-1 . TRBV6-5
CASSSQGAGNQPQHF TGTGCCAGCTCGTCACAGGGGGCCGGCAATCAGCCCCAGCATTTT . TRBJ1-5 TRBD1 TRBV18
CASITTGGRGEQYF TGTGCCAGCATTACAACTGGGGGGCGAGGCGAGCAGTACTTC . TRBJ2-7 . TRBV28
CASSPGLNTEAFF TGTGCCAGCAGCCCGGGACTGAACACTGAAGCTTTCTTT . TRBJ1-1 . TRBV7-3
CAWSVLRETQYF TGTGCCTGGAGTGTACTCCGGGAGACCCAGTACTTC . TRBJ2-5 . TRBV30
CAGGPSTDTQYF TGTGCGGGGGGGCCGAGCACAGATACGCAGTATTTT . TRBJ2-3 . TRBV6-5
CASSPSSGYNEQFF TGTGCCAGCAGCCCCAGTAGCGGGTACAATGAGCAGTTCTTC . TRBJ2-1 TRBD2 TRBV6-4
CASSVGQSSSSYNSPLHF TGTGCCAGCAGCGTAGGACAGAGCTCGAGCTCCTATAATTCACCCCTCCACTTT . TRBJ1-6 . TRBV9
CATDGANTIYF TGTGCTACCGACGGGGCAAACACCATATATTTT . TRBJ1-3 . TRBV12-3/TRBV12-4
CALSDSNYGYTF TGTGCCCTTTCGGACAGCAACTATGGCTACACCTTC . TRBJ1-2 . TRBV5-4
CASSPTTGTRGNTIYF TGTGCCAGCAGCCCCACTACAGGGACAAGAGGAAACACCATATATTTT . TRBJ1-3 . TRBV7-2
CASSINAIQPQHF TGTGCCAGTAGTATAAATGCGATTCAGCCCCAGCATTTT . TRBJ1-5 . TRBV19
CASSLGGLNTEAFF TGTGCCAGCAGCTTGGGAGGGCTGAACACTGAAGCTTTCTTT . TRBJ1-1 . TRBV7-2
CASSPYAGANVLTF TGTGCCAGCAGCCCCTATGCTGGGGCCAACGTCCTGACTTTC . TRBJ2-6 . TRBV11-3
CASSLAPGQNTEAFF TGTGCCAGCAGCCTAGCCCCGGGACAGAACACTGAAGCTTTCTTT . TRBJ1-1 . TRBV7-2
CASSSWVIRQGGNQPQHF TGTGCCAGCAGCTCGTGGGTCATACGACAGGGTGGCAATCAGCCCCAGCATTTT . TRBJ1-5 TRBD1 TRBV5-6
CASSFGQTYEQYF TGCGCCAGCAGCTTCGGGCAGACCTACGAGCAGTACTTC . TRBJ2-7 . TRBV5-1
CASSLGFERGGTYEQYF TGTGCCAGCAGCTTGGGGTTTGAGCGGGGGGGAACCTACGAGCAGTACTTC . TRBJ2-7 TRBD2 TRBV5-5
CASSLVPDLTTDTQYF TGTGCCAGCAGCTTAGTCCCCGATCTAACCACAGATACGCAGTATTTT . TRBJ2-3 . TRBV7-2
CASSVGAGTIQETQYF TGTGCCAGCAGCGTAGGAGCTGGAACGATTCAAGAGACCCAGTACTTC . TRBJ2-5 . TRBV9
CASSTPVQGNYGYTF TGTGCCAGCAGCACTCCCGTTCAGGGAAACTATGGCTACACCTTC . TRBJ1-2 . TRBV11-2
CASSPTGQILNTEAFF TGTGCCAGCAGCCCGACTGGGCAGATTTTGAACACTGAAGCTTTCTTT . TRBJ1-1 . TRBV21-1
CASSPRTGSGNTIYF TGTGCCAGCAGCCCCCGGACCGGCTCTGGAAACACCATATATTTT . TRBJ1-3 . TRBV11-3
CASSLTGDSSYNSPLHF TGTGCCAGCTCACTGACAGGGGATAGCTCCTATAATTCACCCCTCCACTTT . TRBJ1-6 TRBD1 TRBV18
CASRTGTARTEKLFF TGTGCCAGTAGGACCGGGACGGCGAGAACTGAAAAACTGTTTTTT . TRBJ1-4 . TRBV19
CSAGQGNTGELFF TGCAGCGCGGGACAGGGGAACACCGGGGAGCTGTTTTTT few TRBJ2-2 TRBD1 TRBV29-1